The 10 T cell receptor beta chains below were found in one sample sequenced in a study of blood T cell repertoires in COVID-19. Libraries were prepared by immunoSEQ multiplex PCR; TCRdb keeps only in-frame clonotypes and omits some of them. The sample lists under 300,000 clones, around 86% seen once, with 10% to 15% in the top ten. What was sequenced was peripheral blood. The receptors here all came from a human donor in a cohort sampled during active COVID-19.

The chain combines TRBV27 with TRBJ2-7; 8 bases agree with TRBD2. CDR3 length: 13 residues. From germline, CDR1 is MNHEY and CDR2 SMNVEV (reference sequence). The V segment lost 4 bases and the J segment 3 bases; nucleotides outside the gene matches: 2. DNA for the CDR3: TGTGCCAGCAGTTCCGGGACTAGCTACGAGCAGTACTTC. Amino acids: CASSSGTSYEQYF.

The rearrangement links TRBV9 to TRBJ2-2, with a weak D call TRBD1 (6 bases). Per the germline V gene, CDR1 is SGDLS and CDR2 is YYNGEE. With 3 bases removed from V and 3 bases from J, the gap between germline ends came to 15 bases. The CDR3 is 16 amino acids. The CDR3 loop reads CASSASGTSYTGELFF. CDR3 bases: TGTGCCAGCAGCGCATCCGGGACAAGTTACACCGGGGAGCTGTTTTTT.

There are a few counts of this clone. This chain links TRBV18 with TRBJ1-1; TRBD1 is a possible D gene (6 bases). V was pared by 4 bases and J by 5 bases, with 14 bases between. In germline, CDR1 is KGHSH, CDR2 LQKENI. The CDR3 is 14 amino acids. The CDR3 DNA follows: TGTGCCAGCTCACAAGGACAGATTGGGACTGAAGCTTTCTTT. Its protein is CASSQGQIGTEAFF.

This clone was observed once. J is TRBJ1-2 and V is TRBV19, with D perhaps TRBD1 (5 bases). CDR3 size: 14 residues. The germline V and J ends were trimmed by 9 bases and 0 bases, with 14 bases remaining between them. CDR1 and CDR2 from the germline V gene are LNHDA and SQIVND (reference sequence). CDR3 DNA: TGTGCCAGCACAGATTTCAGGGCTAACTATGGCTACACCTTC. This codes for CASTDFRANYGYTF.

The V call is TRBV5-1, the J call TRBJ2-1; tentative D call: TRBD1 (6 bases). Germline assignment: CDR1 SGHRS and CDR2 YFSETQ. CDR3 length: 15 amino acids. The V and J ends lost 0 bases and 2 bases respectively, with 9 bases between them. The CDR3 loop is CASSLGTVAYNEQFF. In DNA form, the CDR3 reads TGCGCCAGCAGCTTGGGGACAGTCGCCTACAATGAGCAGTTCTTC.

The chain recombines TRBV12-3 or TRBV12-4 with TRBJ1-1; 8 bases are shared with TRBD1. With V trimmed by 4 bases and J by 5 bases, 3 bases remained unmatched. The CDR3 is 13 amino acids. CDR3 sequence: CASSYTGGTEAFF. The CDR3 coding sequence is TGTGCCAGCAGTTATACAGGGGGGACTGAAGCTTTCTTT.

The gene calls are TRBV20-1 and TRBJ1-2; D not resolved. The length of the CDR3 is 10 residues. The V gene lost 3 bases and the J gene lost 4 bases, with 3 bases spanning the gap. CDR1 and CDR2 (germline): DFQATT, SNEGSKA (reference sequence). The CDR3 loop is CSARAYGYTF. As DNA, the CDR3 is TGCAGTGCTAGGGCCTATGGCTACACCTTC.

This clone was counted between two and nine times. The CDR3: CASSQSPYGYTF. The CDR3, as DNA: TGTGCCAGCAGCCAGAGCCCCTATGGCTACACCTTC. This chain joins TRBV4-2 and TRBJ1-2; D is uncertain. Trimming took 3 bases from V and 4 from J, leaving 6 bases between them. Germline V gene lookup returns CDR1 LGHNA and CDR2 YNFKEQ. There are 12 residues in the CDR3.

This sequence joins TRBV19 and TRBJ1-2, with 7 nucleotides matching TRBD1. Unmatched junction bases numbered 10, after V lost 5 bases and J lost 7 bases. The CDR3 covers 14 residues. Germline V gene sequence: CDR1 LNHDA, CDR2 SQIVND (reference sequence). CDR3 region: CASSSPMTGPGYTF. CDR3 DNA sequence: TGTGCCAGTAGTTCCCCTATGACAGGGCCTGGCTACACCTTC.

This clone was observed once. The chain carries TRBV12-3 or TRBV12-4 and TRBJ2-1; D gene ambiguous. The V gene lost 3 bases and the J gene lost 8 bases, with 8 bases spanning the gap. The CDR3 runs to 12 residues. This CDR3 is CASSLRRYEQFF. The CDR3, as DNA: TGTGCCAGCAGTTTGAGGCGGTATGAGCAGTTCTTC.